A selection of T cell receptor beta chains follows, all from one sample in a study of resident and recirculating memory T cells in vitiligo. Produced via immunoSEQ multiplex PCR; TCRdb's table is partial and in-frame only. The sample has more than 70,000 clones, under 95% seen once. The sample comprised blood. These receptors originate from a male donor with vitiligo. Both conserved end residues are part of each CDR3. D genes are given only for firm matches. Expanded clones get a size class; other rows say once, few or many, or leave the size out.

J gene	clone size	V gene	D gene	CDR3 protein	CDR3 DNA
TRBJ1-5	NA	TRBV4-3	NA	CASSQRTGWGQPQHF	TGCGCCAGCAGCCAACGAACAGGGTGGGGACAGCCCCAGCATTTT
TRBJ2-7	NA	TRBV27	TRBD2	CASSLFRLADPYEQYF	TGTGCCAGCAGTTTATTCCGACTAGCGGATCCCTACGAGCAGTACTTC
TRBJ2-2	NA	TRBV30	NA	CAWSAPGELFF	TGTGCCTGGAGCGCGCCCGGGGAGCTGTTTTTT
TRBJ2-1	NA	TRBV4-1	TRBD1	CASSQGFLGQGASGEPYNEQFF	TGCGCCAGCAGCCAAGGGTTCCTTGGACAGGGGGCTAGCGGGGAACCCTACAATGAGCAGTTCTTC
TRBJ2-1	NA	TRBV5-1	TRBD2	CASSSPSGSNEQFF	TGCGCCAGCAGCTCGCCTAGCGGGAGTAATGAGCAGTTCTTC
TRBJ2-1	NA	TRBV9	NA	CASSGSYSYNEQFF	TGTGCCAGCAGCGGATCCTACTCCTACAATGAGCAGTTCTTC
TRBJ2-5	NA	TRBV28	NA	CASIRRGPKETQYF	TGTGCCAGCATCAGGAGGGGACCCAAAGAGACCCAGTACTTC
TRBJ1-1	NA	TRBV6-1	NA	CASTPWRTDYTEAFF	TGTGCCAGCACCCCATGGAGGACAGATTACACTGAAGCTTTCTTT
TRBJ2-2	once	TRBV4-2	TRBD2	CASSRPLAGVGTGELFF	TGTGCCAGCAGCCGACCTCTAGCGGGAGTCGGCACCGGGGAGCTGTTTTTT
TRBJ2-5	NA	TRBV7-6	TRBD1	CASRPGTGVQTQYF	TGTGCCAGCAGGCCCGGGACAGGGGTTCAGACCCAGTACTTC
TRBJ2-7	NA	TRBV28	NA	CAMSRGYEQYF	TGTGCCATGTCTCGGGGATACGAGCAGTACTTC
TRBJ1-1	NA	TRBV28	NA	CASSLPLLPIGAFF	TGTGCCAGCAGCTTACCCCTGCTCCCAATCGGGGCTTTCTTT
TRBJ1-5	NA	TRBV10-3	TRBD1	CAISDRGPEINQPQHF	TGTGCCATCAGCGACAGGGGGCCGGAAATCAATCAGCCCCAGCATTTT
TRBJ2-1	NA	TRBV7-2	TRBD1	CASSLGQGGHEQFF	TGTGCCAGCAGCTTAGGACAGGGCGGGCATGAGCAGTTCTTC
TRBJ1-2	NA	TRBV13	NA	CASSLGNFYGYTF	TGTGCCAGCAGCTTAGGCAATTTTTATGGCTACACCTTC
TRBJ2-4	few	TRBV5-6	TRBD2	CASSGDYAGNIQYF	TGTGCCAGCAGCGGGGACTACGCCGGAAACATTCAGTACTTC
TRBJ2-3	NA	TRBV9	NA	CASSVAKGRGSSTDTQYF	TGTGCCAGCAGCGTAGCTAAGGGGCGGGGTTCTAGCACAGATACGCAGTATTTT
TRBJ2-3	NA	TRBV10-3	NA	CAISGPGDTQYF	TGTGCCATCAGTGGTCCGGGGGATACGCAGTATTTT